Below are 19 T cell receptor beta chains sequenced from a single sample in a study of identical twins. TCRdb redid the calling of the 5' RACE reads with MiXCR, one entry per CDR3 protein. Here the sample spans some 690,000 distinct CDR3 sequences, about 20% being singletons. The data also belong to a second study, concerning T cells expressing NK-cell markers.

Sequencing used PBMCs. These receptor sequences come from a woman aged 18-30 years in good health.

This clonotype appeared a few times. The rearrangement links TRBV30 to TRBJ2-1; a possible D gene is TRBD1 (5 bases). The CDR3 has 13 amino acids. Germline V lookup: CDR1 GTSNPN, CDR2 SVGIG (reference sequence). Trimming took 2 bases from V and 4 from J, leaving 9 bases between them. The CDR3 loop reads CAWSIGVYNEQFF. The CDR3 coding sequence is TGTGCCTGGAGTATAGGGGTTTACAATGAGCAGTTCTTC.

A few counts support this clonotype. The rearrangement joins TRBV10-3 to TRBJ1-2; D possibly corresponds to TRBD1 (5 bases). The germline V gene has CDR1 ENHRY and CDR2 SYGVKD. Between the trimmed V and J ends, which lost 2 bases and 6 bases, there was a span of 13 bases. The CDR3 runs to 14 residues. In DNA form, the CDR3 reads TGTGCCATCAGTGAGGGGACCTATCGGGATGGCTACACCTTC. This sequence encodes CAISEGTYRDGYTF.

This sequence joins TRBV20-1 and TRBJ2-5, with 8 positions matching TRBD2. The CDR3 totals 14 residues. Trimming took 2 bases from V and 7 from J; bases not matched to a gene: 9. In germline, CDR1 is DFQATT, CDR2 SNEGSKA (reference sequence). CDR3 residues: CSARQAGGGVTQYF. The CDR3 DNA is TGCAGTGCTAGACAGGCGGGGGGCGGGGTGACCCAGTACTTC.

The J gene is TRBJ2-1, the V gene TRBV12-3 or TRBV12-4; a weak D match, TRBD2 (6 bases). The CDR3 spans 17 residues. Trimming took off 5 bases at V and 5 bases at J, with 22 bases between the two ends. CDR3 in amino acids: CASSPTYPGREDNEQFF. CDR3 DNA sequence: TGTGCCAGCAGTCCCACTTACCCCGGCAGGGAGGACAATGAGCAGTTCTTC.

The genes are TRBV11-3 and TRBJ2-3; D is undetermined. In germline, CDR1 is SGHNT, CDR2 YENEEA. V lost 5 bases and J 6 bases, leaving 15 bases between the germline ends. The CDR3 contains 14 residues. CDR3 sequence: CASSISTPPDTQYF. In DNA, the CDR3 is TGTGCCAGCAGCATAAGTACGCCGCCGGATACGCAGTATTTT.

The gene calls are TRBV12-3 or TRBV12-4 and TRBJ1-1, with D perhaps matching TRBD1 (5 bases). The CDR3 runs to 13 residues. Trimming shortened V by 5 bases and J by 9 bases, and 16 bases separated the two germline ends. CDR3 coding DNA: TGTGCCAGCAGTCCGGGGCGGCTGGCGAAAGCTTTCTTT. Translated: CASSPGRLAKAFF.

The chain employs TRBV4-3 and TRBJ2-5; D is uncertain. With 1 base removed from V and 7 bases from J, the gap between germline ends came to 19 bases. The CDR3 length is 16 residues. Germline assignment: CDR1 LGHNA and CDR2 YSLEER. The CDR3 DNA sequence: TGCGCCAGCAGCCAAGGGGGTGGGGTCCGACGCGGGACCCAGTACTTC. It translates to CASSQGGGVRRGTQYF.

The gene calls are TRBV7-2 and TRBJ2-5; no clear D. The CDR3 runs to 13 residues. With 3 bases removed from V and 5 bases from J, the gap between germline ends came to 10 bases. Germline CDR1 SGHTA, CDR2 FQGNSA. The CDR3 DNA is TGTGCCAGCAGCTTTGGATCCGGCGAGACCCAGTACTTC. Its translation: CASSFGSGETQYF.

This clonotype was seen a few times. The CDR3 DNA sequence: TGTGCCAGCAGTAGTACAGGGGCGCCAGGCTACACCTTC. Protein product: CASSSTGAPGYTF. The chain carries TRBV27 and TRBJ1-2; 7 bases match TRBD1. Germline lookup yields CDR1 MNHEY and CDR2 SMNVEV (reference sequence). The V segment lost 5 bases and the J segment 8 bases; nucleotides outside the gene matches: 8. The CDR3 contains 13 residues.

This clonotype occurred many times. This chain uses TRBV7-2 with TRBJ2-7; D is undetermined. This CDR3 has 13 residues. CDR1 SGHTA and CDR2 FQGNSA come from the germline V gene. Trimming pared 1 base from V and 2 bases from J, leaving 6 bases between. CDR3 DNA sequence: TGTGCCAGCAGCTTAGTCGGCGCCTACGAGCAGTACTTC. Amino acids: CASSLVGAYEQYF.

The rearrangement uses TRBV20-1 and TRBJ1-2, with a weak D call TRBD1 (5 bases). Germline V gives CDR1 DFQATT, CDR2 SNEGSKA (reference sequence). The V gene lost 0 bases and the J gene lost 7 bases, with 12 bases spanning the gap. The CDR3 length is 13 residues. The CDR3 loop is CSARDTGQTGYTF. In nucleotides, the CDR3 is TGCAGTGCTAGAGATACAGGCCAGACTGGCTACACCTTC.

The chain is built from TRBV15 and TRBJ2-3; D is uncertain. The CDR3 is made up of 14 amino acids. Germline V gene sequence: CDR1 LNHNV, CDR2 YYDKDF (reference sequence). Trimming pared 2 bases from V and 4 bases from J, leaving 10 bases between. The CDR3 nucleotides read TGTGCCACCAGCAGACGCAGCATCGCAGATACGCAGTATTTT. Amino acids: CATSRRSIADTQYF. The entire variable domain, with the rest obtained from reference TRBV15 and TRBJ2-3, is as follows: DAMVIQNPRYQVTQFGKPVTLSCSQTLNHNVMYWYQQKSSQAPKLLFHYYDKDFNNEADTPDNFQSRRPNTSFCFLDIRSPGLGDTAMYLCATSRRSIADTQYFGPGTRLTVL.

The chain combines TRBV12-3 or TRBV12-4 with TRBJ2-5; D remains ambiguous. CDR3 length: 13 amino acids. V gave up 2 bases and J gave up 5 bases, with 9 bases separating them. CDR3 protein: CASSLRRRETQYF. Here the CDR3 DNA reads TGTGCCAGCAGTTTACGCAGGCGGGAGACCCAGTACTTC.

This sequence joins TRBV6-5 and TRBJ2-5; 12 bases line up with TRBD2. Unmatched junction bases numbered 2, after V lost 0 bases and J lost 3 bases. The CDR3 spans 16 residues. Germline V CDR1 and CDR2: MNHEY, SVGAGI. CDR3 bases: TGTGCCAGCAGTTACTCTCCTAGCGGGGGGGAAGAGACCCAGTACTTC. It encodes CASSYSPSGGEETQYF.

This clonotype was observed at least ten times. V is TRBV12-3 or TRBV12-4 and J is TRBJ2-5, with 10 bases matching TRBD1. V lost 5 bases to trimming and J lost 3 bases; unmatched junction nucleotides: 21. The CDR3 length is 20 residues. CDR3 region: CASSPRDRGLSREWKETQYF. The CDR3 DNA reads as TGTGCCAGCAGTCCCCGGGACAGGGGCCTATCGAGGGAGTGGAAAGAGACCCAGTACTTC.

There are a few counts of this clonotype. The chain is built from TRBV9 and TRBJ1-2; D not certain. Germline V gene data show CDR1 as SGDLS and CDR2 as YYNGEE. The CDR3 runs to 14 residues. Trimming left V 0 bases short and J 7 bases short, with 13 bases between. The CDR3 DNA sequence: TGTGCCAGCAGCGTAGCCGCATTAAGGGCTGGCTACACCTTC. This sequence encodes CASSVAALRAGYTF.

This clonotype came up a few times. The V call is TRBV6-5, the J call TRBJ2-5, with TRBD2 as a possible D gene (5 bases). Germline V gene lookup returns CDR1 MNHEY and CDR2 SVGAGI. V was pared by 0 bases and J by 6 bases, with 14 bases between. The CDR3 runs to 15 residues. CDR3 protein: CASSYSRDPDQTQYF. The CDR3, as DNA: TGTGCCAGCAGTTACTCTCGGGATCCCGACCAGACCCAGTACTTC.

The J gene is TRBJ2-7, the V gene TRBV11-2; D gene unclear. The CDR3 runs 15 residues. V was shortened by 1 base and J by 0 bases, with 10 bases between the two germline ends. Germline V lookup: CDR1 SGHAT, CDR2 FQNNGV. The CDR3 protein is CASSLGFRASYEQYF. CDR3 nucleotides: TGTGCCAGCAGCTTAGGGTTTCGGGCCTCCTACGAGCAGTACTTC.

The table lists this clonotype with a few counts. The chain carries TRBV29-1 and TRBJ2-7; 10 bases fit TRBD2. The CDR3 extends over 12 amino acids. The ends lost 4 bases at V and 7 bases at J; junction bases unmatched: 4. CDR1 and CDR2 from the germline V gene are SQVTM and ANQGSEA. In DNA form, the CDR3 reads TGCAGCGTTGGGAGACTAGCGGGTGAGCAGTACTTC. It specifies CSVGRLAGEQYF.